Sequencing of this T cell receptor beta chain was carried out in a study of shared clonotypes between healthy human individuals. Points from the study as a whole: Shared across a handful of donors were roughly 4.7% of the naive CD4 clonotypes.

Profiling relied on immunoSEQ multiplex PCR, and the TCRdb table lists in-frame clones only, not all of them. Of approximately 810,000 clones in the sample, 80% to 95% were seen once. The germline gives CDR1 SQVTM, CDR2 ANQGSEA. This CDR3 contains 11 residues. Trimming stripped 8 bases from V and 3 bases from J, with 9 bases between. In the naive CD8 group, cells lacked CD45RO and were positively selected for CCR7, so terminally differentiated effector memory CD45RA+ cells were left out. Donors, without exception, were Caucasian adults residing in Nashville, Tennessee. This clone was observed a handful of times. Its target is unknown.

The sample comprised naive CD8+ T cells sorted from blood. The chain employs TRBV29-1 and TRBJ2-3, with D maybe TRBD2 (5 bases). This clonotype was obtained from a man aged 25 to 45 in good health. The chain's CDR3 is CSLSGTDTQYF. Here the CDR3 DNA reads TGCAGCCTGAGCGGTACAGATACGCAGTATTTT.